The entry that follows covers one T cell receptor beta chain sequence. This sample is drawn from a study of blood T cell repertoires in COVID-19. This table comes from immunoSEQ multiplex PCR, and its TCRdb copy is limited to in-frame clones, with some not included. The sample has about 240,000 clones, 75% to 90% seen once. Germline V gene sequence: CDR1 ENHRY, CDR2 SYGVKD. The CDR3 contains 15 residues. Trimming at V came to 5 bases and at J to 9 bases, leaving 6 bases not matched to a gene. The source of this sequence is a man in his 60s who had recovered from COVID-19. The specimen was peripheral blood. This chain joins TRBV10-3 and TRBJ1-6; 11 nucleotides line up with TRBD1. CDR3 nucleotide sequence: TGTGCCATCAGTCCCGGGACAGGGGGAGGTTCACCCCTCCACTTT. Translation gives CAISPGTGGGSPLHF.